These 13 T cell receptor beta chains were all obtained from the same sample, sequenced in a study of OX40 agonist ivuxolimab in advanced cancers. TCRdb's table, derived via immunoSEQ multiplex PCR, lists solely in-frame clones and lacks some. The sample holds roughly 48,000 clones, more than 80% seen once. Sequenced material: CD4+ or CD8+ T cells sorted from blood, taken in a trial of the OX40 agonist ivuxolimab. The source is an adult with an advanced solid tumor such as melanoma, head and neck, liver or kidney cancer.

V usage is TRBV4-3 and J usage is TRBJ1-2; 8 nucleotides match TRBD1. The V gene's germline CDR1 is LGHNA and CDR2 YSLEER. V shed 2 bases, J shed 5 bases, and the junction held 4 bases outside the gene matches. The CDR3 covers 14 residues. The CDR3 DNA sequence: TGCGCCAGCAGCCAACCAGGGGGCGCGTATGGCTACACCTTC. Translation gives CASSQPGGAYGYTF.

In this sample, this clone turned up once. CDR3 DNA sequence: TGTGCCAGCAGCCAAGATCGGTCGACAGTATATAATTCACCCCTCCACTTT. Residues: CASSQDRSTVYNSPLHF. V and J are TRBV14 and TRBJ1-6; D is possibly TRBD1 (5 bases). Germline CDR1 reads SGHDN; CDR2 reads FVKESK. Deletions cut 0 bases from V and 4 bases from J, with 13 bases between. This CDR3 spans 17 amino acids.

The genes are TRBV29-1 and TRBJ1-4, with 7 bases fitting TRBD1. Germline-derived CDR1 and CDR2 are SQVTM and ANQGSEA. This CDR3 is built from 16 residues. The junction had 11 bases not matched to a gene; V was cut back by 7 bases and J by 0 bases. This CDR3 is CSAILGGWATNEKLFF. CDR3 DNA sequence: TGCAGCGCTATTTTAGGGGGCTGGGCAACTAATGAAAAACTGTTTTTT.

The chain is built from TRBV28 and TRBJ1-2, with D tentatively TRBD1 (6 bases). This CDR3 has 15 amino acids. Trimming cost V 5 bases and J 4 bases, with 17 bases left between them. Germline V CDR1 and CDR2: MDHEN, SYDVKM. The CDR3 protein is CASSLGGRGFYGYTF. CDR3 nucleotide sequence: TGTGCCAGCAGTCTTGGGGGCAGGGGATTCTATGGCTACACCTTC.

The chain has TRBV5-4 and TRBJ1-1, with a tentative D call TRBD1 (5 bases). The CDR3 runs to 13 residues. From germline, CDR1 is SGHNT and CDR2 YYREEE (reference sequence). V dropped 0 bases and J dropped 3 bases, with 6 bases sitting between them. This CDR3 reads CASSLGGDTEAFF. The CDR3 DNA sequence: TGTGCCAGCAGCTTGGGAGGGGACACTGAAGCTTTCTTT.

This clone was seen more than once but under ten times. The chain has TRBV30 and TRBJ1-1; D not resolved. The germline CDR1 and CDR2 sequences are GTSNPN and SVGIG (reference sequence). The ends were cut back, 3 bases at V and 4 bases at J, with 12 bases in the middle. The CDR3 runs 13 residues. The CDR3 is CAWRGYRITEAFF. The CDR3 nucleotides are TGTGCCTGGAGGGGCTACCGGATCACTGAAGCTTTCTTT. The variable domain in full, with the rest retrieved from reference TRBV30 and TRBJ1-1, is SQTIHQWPATLVQPVGSPLSLECTVEGTSNPNLYWYRQAAGRGLQLLFYSVGIGQISSEVPQNLSASRPQDRQFILSSKKLLLSDSGFYLCAWRGYRITEAFFGQGTRLTVV.

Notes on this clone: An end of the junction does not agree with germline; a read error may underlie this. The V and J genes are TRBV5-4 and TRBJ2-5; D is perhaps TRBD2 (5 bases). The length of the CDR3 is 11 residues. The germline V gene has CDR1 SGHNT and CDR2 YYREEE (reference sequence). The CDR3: CASSLSRDLHF. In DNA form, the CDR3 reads TGTGCCAGCAGCTTGAGTCGGGATCTACACTTC.

The chain's CDR3 is CASSLVGGTDTQYF. CDR3 coding DNA: TGTGCCAGCAGCCTCGTGGGGGGCACAGATACGCAGTATTTT. V usage is TRBV7-8 and J usage is TRBJ2-3; D tentatively reads TRBD1 or TRBD2 (5 bases each). Germline V lookup: CDR1 SGHVS, CDR2 FQNEAQ. The ends were cut back, 5 bases at V and 1 base at J, with 10 bases in the middle. This CDR3 comprises 14 residues.

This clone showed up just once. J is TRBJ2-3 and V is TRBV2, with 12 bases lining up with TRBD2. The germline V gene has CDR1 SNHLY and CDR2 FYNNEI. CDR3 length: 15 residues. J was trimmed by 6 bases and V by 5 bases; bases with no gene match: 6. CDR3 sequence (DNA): TGTGCCAGCAGTCCTAGCGGGGGGGTGCGGGATACGCAGTATTTT. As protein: CASSPSGGVRDTQYF.

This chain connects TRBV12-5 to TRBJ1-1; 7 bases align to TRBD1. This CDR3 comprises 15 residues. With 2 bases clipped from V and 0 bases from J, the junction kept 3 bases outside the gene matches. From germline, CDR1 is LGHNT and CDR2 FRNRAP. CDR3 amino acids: CASGLQQGMNTEAFF. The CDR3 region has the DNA TGTGCTAGTGGTTTGCAACAGGGGATGAACACTGAAGCTTTCTTT.

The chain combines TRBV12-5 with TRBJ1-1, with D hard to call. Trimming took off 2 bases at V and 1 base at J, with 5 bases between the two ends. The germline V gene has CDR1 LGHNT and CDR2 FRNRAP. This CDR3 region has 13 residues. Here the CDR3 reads CASGLIRNTEAFF. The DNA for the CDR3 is TGTGCTAGTGGTTTGATAAGGAACACTGAAGCTTTCTTT.

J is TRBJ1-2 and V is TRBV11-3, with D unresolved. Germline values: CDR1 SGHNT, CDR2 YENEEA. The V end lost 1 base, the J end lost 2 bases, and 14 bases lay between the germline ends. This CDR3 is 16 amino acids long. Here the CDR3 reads CASSLGGKVSNYGYTF. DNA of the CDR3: TGTGCCAGCAGCTTAGGGGGTAAGGTGTCAAACTATGGCTACACCTTC.

The CDR3 loop is CASSPWFFYEQYF. CDR3 in DNA: TGTGCCAGCAGCCCATGGTTTTTTTACGAGCAGTACTTC. V gene TRBV7-8 combines with J gene TRBJ2-7; D gene ambiguous. The CDR3 has 13 residues. The germline gives CDR1 SGHVS, CDR2 FQNEAQ. Trimming took off 5 bases at V and 4 bases at J, with 12 bases between the two ends.